This passage covers 20 T cell receptor beta chains from one sample sequenced in a study of radiotherapy plus CTLA-4 blockade in lung cancer. Assay used: immunoSEQ multiplex PCR; TCRdb lists only in-frame clones, some missing. The sample records some 50,000 clones, 84% being singletons. The specimen was peripheral blood, collected from a patient treated with radiotherapy plus ipilimumab. The origin of the receptors is a human donor with non-small cell lung cancer whose response to radiotherapy plus ipilimumab could not be evaluated.

The rearrangement uses TRBV10-3 and TRBJ1-2, with D maybe TRBD1 (6 bases). The CDR3 runs to 16 residues. Trimming took off 3 bases at V and 6 bases at J, with 20 bases between the two ends. Germline-derived CDR1 and CDR2 are ENHRY and SYGVKD. The CDR3 bases are TGTGCCATCAGTGATTTCACCGGGGGGCCAAGGGATGGCTACACCTTC. Translating gives CAISDFTGGPRDGYTF.

The chain is built from TRBV9 and TRBJ1-2, with 7 bases lining up with TRBD1. The germline V gene has CDR1 SGDLS and CDR2 YYNGEE. Trimming took 0 bases from V and 4 from J; bases not matched to a gene: 9. The CDR3 length is 16 residues. The DNA of the CDR3 is TGTGCCAGCAGCGTAGGGGCAGGGGGAACCCTCTATGGCTACACCTTC. Translating gives CASSVGAGGTLYGYTF. Full variable domain (remainder filled in from reference TRBV9 and TRBJ1-2): DSGVTQTPKHLITATGQRVTLRCSPRSGDLSVYWYQQSLDQGLQFLIQYYNGEERAKGNILERFSAQQFPDLHSELNLSSLELGDSALYFCASSVGAGGTLYGYTFGSGTRLTVV.

V and J are TRBV28 and TRBJ2-3, with 8 bases identical to TRBD2. V was clipped by 7 bases and J by 3 bases; unmatched bases: 3. This CDR3 is 13 amino acids long. The germline gives CDR1 MDHEN, CDR2 SYDVKM. CDR3 amino acids: CASTRLATDTQYF. DNA for the CDR3: TGTGCCAGCACTCGACTAGCGACAGATACGCAGTATTTT. Together with reference TRBV28 and TRBJ2-3, the CDR3 gives the full variable domain: DVKVTQSSRYLVKRTGEKVFLECVQDMDHENMFWYRQDPGLGLRLIYFSYDVKMKEKGDIPEGYSVSREKKERFSLILESASTNQTSMYLCASTRLATDTQYFGPGTRLTVL.

In regard to this clone: This sample also contains other DNA sequences that code for the same CDR3. The rearrangement joins TRBV9 to TRBJ1-1; no clear D gene. Germline CDR1 and CDR2: SGDLS and YYNGEE. This CDR3 is 13 amino acids long. V was shortened by 1 base and J by 5 bases, with 9 bases between the two germline ends. For the CDR3, the DNA is TGTGCCAGCAGCGTACGGGGAGGAACTGAAGCTTTCTTT. Translation: CASSVRGGTEAFF.

The J gene is TRBJ1-4, the V gene TRBV6-1; 8 bases map to TRBD1. The CDR3 is 14 residues long. The germline V gene encodes CDR1 MNHNS and CDR2 SASEGT. V trimming: 6 bases; J trimming: 8 bases; junction bases outside the gene matches: 8. The CDR3 sequence is CASRHRGGGEKLFF. CDR3 sequence (DNA): TGTGCCAGCAGACACAGGGGGGGAGGGGAAAAACTGTTTTTT.

The rearrangement joins TRBV2 to TRBJ1-5; D is unresolved. The CDR3 length is 14 residues. Germline CDR1 reads SNHLY; CDR2 reads FYNNEI. Trimming took 4 bases from V and 9 from J, leaving 16 bases between them. The CDR3 DNA follows: TGTGCCAGCAGTGTCGGTGGAGCTCCGTGGCCCCAGCATTTT. Amino acids: CASSVGGAPWPQHF.

The CDR3 region is CASTTGSGNTIYF. The CDR3 region has the DNA TGTGCCAGCACTACGGGGTCTGGAAACACCATATATTTT. The J gene is TRBJ1-3, the V gene TRBV2; D is unclear. This CDR3 comprises 13 residues. CDR1 is SNHLY, CDR2 FYNNEI, per germline. Trimming left V 7 bases short and J 1 base short, with 8 bases between.

V usage is TRBV4-2 and J usage is TRBJ1-2; 9 bases map to TRBD1. V trimming: 4 bases; J trimming: 6 bases; junction bases outside the gene matches: 12. The CDR3 has 16 amino acids. CDR1 is LGHNA, CDR2 YNFKEQ, per germline. The CDR3 DNA sequence: TGTGCCAGCAGCCTGAACCGGGGACAGGGAAGAGATGGCTACACCTTC. This encodes CASSLNRGQGRDGYTF.

CDR3 sequence (DNA): TGTGCCTGGAGTTCCACAGGGCGATATAATTCACCCCTCCACTTT. This gives the protein CAWSSTGRYNSPLHF. The V call is TRBV30, the J call TRBJ1-6, with D possibly matching TRBD1 (6 bases). Germline V gene sequence: CDR1 GTSNPN, CDR2 SVGIG (reference sequence). The CDR3 totals 15 residues. V lost 2 bases to trimming and J lost 4 bases, with 12 bases between them. Based on the CDR3 plus reference TRBV30 and TRBJ1-6, the full variable domain is SQTIHQWPATLVQPVGSPLSLECTVEGTSNPNLYWYRQAAGRGLQLLFYSVGIGQISSEVPQNLSASRPQDRQFILSSKKLLLSDSGFYLCAWSSTGRYNSPLHFGNGTRLTVT.

Only a few counts were recorded for this clone. V and J are TRBV2 and TRBJ2-1; 14 bases are shared with TRBD2. Per germline, CDR1 SNHLY and CDR2 FYNNEI. The CDR3 spans 16 residues. The trim removed 6 bases at V and 5 bases at J, leaving 6 bases unmatched. The CDR3 DNA follows: TGTGCCAGCAGGGGGACTAGCGGGAGAAGTAACAATGAGCAGTTCTTC. Amino acids: CASRGTSGRSNNEQFF.

This rearrangement joins TRBV7-2 to TRBJ1-3; D may be TRBD1 (5 bases). The V gene's germline CDR1 is SGHTA and CDR2 FQGNSA. Trimming removed 4 bases from V and 2 bases from J, with 12 bases in between. This CDR3 has 15 residues. The CDR3 loop reads CASSSGSVAGNTIYF. As DNA, the CDR3 is TGTGCCAGCAGCTCAGGGTCGGTAGCTGGAAACACCATATATTTT.

This chain connects TRBV7-2 to TRBJ2-1; 8 bases align to TRBD2. CDR3 length: 18 residues. V shed 0 bases and J 6 bases; nucleotides not matched to a gene: 13. CDR1 SGHTA and CDR2 FQGNSA come from the germline V gene. The DNA of the CDR3 is TGTGCCAGCAGCTTAGCGCAGGGAGGGACTAGAGCCAGCAATGAGCAGTTCTTC. Protein product: CASSLAQGGTRASNEQFF.

The chain combines TRBV4-2 with TRBJ1-1, with unresolved D. The CDR3 totals 14 residues. The germline CDR1 and CDR2 sequences are LGHNA and YNFKEQ. V was shortened by 5 bases and J by 4 bases, with 14 bases between the two germline ends. This CDR3 reads CASSGPGVITEAFF. The CDR3 region has the DNA TGTGCCAGCAGCGGACCGGGAGTCATCACTGAAGCTTTCTTT.

The genes are TRBV2 and TRBJ1-1; D is unclear. The CDR3 is made up of 13 amino acids. The V gene lost 3 bases and the J gene lost 3 bases, with 8 bases spanning the gap. The germline V gene encodes CDR1 SNHLY and CDR2 FYNNEI. The CDR3 DNA sequence: TGTGCCAGCAGTGACGTACTGGACACTGAAGCTTTCTTT. Encoded protein: CASSDVLDTEAFF.

V gene TRBV7-2 combines with J gene TRBJ2-1, with D maybe TRBD2 (5 bases). The CDR3 length is 17 residues. Per germline, CDR1 SGHTA and CDR2 FQGNSA. Trimming left V 5 bases short and J 4 bases short, with 21 bases between. The CDR3 coding sequence is TGTGCCAGCAGCCCCTCGGGGTCCTTTGTGAAGTACAATGAGCAGTTCTTC. It specifies CASSPSGSFVKYNEQFF.

This chain links TRBV19 with TRBJ2-5, with D perhaps TRBD1 (7 bases). With the DNA end fitting TRBJ2-7 better, the J assignment may be wrong. This CDR3 is built from 17 residues. Germline V gives CDR1 LNHDA, CDR2 SQIVND (reference sequence). In DNA form, the CDR3 reads TGTGCCAGTAGTATAGTTGCAGGGGGGACAACCACCTACGAGCAGTACTTC. The encoded protein is CASSIVAGGTTTYEQYF.

V usage is TRBV19 and J usage is TRBJ2-6; TRBD1 matches at 8 bases. Germline trimming cut 3 bases from V and 4 bases from J; bases unmatched to any gene: 5. The CDR3 runs to 16 residues. Germline assignment: CDR1 LNHDA and CDR2 SQIVND (reference sequence). The CDR3 DNA sequence: TGTGCCAGTAGTATGACAGGGGCAGGGGGGGCCAACGTCCTGACTTTC. It specifies CASSMTGAGGANVLTF.

The CDR3, as DNA: TGTGCCAGCAGTTCCCGAACACTAGTGGGCGATGAGCAGTTCTTC. Translated, it gives CASSSRTLVGDEQFF. The chain carries TRBV6-5 and TRBJ2-1; weak D call: TRBD2 (5 bases). The germline V gene has CDR1 MNHEY and CDR2 SVGAGI. Trimming took 4 bases from V and 8 from J, leaving 18 bases between them. There are 15 residues in the CDR3.

The CDR3, as DNA: TGTGCCAGCAGTTTATCGGGTTCCGGGTATGGCTACACCTTC. It translates to CASSLSGSGYGYTF. V and J are TRBV28 and TRBJ1-2; D unresolved. CDR3 size: 14 residues. Trimming pared 1 base from V and 5 bases from J, leaving 11 bases between. CDR1 is MDHEN, CDR2 SYDVKM, per germline.

The chain recombines TRBV5-4 with TRBJ2-4, with 10 bases that match TRBD2. V lost 3 bases to trimming and J lost 7 bases; unmatched junction nucleotides: 7. The CDR3 has 15 residues. Germline-derived CDR1 and CDR2 are SGHNT and YYREEE (reference sequence). CDR3 coding DNA: TGTGCCAGCAGCTCCCAAGCGGGAGGGAGGAACATTCAGTACTTC. Encoded protein: CASSSQAGGRNIQYF.